This T cell receptor (beta chain) appears in the sequencing data of a study of cytomegalovirus exposure and HLA in healthy donors (dated by TCRdb to about 2017). For the wider study: The 666 repertoires of the first cohort and the 110 or so validation repertoires were produced on the same platform, according to a later analysis. To predict cytomegalovirus infection status, the study combined high-throughput TCR immunosequencing, statistical association of individual TCRs with disease status, and machine learning. A separate validation cohort of 100 to 150 different subjects was used in addition to the 666-subject first cohort. The study aimed to test whether cataloging public T cell receptors could reveal signatures of past pathogen exposure.

To note about this clone: Its antigen specificity is not known. Base qualities are not provided; no much larger clone lies one nucleotide away.

Donors formed part of the validation cohort, which comprised about 120 subjects and was distinct from the first cohort of several hundred subjects. What the research found in general, with its limitations: In vitro tests confirmed that three of the cytomegalovirus-associated TCR beta chains recognize cytomegalovirus antigens. All 110 or so repertoires were used to score co-occurrence in the validation cohort in a later analysis, because that analysis had no HLA typing for the cohort. In a later analysis, TCRs clustered in the first cohort were found to also tend to co-occur in the approximately 120 validation repertoires, with 90% to 95% of cluster scores above 0. The study gave a list of 150 to 200 TCR beta chains associated with cytomegalovirus. Cytomegalovirus status was reported to be diagnosed by the classifier with high specificity and sensitivity in both the original and validation cohorts. Most TCR sequences were observed very rarely across donors, whereas some public TCRs were present in many individuals. The authors suggested that the approach could potentially be generalized to other disease states and immunological phenotypes.

The CDR3 holds 14 amino acids from the cysteine to the phenylalanine. The kept DNA is CDR3 alone, 42 bases in frame from the first base. The germline V gene provides CDR1 SGHVS and CDR2 FQNEAQ. V and J are truncated by 5 bases and 0 bases respectively, leaving an intervening sequence of 10 bases. The protocol used for the library was the immunoSEQ multiplex PCR assay. In the authors' own workflow: To diagnose cytomegalovirus status from the catalog of TCR beta chain sequences, a statistical classification framework was built. Held by TCRdb, this immuneACCESS table contains in-frame sequences only and omits some clones. Under half of the omission traces to an unresolved V gene where checked; the cause of the rest is unknown. The V and J calls and clone size are taken from that table; D and trimming were inferred from the DNA. Counted in this sample were under 200,000 clones; less than 95% of them appeared once. The ten largest clones add up to roughly 3% of the sample.

This receptor was taken from a woman in her late teens or twenties in good health and CMV-seropositive. The chain employs TRBV7-8 and TRBJ1-2; the D gene assignment is ambiguous. Material: PBMCs. At the DNA level, the sequence is TGTGCCAGCAGCAGAGATGCCCCTAACTATGGCTACACCTTC. This yields the protein CASSRDAPNYGYTF. Reference TRBV7-8 and TRBJ1-2 proteins supply the regions before and after the CDR3; the full variable domain is: GAGVSQSPRYKVAKRGQDVALRCDPISGHVSLFWYQQALGQGPEFLTYFQNEAQLDKSGLPSDRFFAERPEGSVSTLKIQRTQQEDSAVYLCASSRDAPNYGYTFGSGTRLTVV.